The entry below gives a single T cell receptor (beta chain) sequence along with its context. Libraries were prepared by immunoSEQ multiplex PCR; TCRdb keeps only in-frame clonotypes and omits some of them. This sample has tens of thousands of clones, with about 88% found just once. The sample is drawn from a study of cytomegalovirus exposure and HLA in healthy donors. This receptor was taken from a woman aged 25 to 45 in good health and CMV-seronegative. Source material: PBMCs.

The CDR3 loop reads CAWNIAGQGVWTDTQYF. As DNA, the CDR3 is TGTGCCTGGAACATAGCCGGACAGGGAGTATGGACAGATACGCAGTATTTT. The chain couples TRBV30 to TRBJ2-3; TRBD1 matches at 8 bases. V lost 4 bases and J lost 3; bases outside the gene matches: 15. The germline V gene encodes CDR1 GTSNPN and CDR2 SVGIG (reference sequence). This CDR3 has 17 residues.